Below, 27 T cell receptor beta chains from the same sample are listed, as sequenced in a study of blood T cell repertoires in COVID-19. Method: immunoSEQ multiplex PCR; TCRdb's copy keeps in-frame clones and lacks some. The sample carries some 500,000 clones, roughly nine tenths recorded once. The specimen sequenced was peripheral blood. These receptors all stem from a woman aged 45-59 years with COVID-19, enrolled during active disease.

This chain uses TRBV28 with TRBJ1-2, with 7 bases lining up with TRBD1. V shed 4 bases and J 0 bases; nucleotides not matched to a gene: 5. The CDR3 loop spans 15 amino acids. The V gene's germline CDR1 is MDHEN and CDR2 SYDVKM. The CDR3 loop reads CASSSPGQSNYGYTF. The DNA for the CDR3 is TGTGCCAGCAGTTCCCCGGGACAGTCTAACTATGGCTACACCTTC.

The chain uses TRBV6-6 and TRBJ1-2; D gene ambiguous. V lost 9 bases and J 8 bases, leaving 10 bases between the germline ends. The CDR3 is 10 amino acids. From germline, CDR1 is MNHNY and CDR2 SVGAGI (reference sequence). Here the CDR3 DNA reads TGTGCCAGTAGTCTCGGGGGCTACACCTTC. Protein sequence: CASSLGGYTF.

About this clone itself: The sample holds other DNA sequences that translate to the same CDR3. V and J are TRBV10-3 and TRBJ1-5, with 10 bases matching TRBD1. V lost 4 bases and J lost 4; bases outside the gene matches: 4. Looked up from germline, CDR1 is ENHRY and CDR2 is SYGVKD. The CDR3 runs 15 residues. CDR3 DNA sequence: TGTGCCATCAGTGTGGGACAGGGGAGTAATCAGCCCCAGCATTTT. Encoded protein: CAISVGQGSNQPQHF.

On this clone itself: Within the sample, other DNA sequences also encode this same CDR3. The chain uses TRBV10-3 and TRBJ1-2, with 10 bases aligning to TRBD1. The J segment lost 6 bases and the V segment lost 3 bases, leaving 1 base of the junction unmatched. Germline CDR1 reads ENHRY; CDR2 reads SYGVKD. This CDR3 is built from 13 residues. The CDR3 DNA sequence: TGTGCCATCAGTGAAGGGACAGGGGATGGCTACACCTTC. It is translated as CAISEGTGDGYTF.

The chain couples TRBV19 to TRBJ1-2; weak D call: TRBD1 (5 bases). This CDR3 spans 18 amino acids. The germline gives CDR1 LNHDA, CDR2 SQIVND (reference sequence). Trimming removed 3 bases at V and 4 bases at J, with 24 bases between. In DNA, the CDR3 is TGTGCCAGTAGTATGCAGTCGACGGCAGGGCAGATGGGCTATGGCTACACCTTC. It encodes CASSMQSTAGQMGYGYTF.

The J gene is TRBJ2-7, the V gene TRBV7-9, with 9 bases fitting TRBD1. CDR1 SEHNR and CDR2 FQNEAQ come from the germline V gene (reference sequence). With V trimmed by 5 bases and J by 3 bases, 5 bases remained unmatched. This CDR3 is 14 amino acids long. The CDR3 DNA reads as TGTGCCAGCAGCCACGGGGACAGGGTCTACGAGCAGTACTTC. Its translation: CASSHGDRVYEQYF.

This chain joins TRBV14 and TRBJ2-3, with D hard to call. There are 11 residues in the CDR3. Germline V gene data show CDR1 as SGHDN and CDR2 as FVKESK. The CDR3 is CESTRTDTQYF. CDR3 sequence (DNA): TGTGAGAGCACCCGCACAGATACGCAGTATTTT.

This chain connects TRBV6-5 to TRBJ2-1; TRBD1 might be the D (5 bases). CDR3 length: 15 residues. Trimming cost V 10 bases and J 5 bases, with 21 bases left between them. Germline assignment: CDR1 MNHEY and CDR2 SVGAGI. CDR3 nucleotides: TGTGCCACTATGCGCCGCCAGGCAGGGAACAATGAGCAGTTCTTC. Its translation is CATMRRQAGNNEQFF.

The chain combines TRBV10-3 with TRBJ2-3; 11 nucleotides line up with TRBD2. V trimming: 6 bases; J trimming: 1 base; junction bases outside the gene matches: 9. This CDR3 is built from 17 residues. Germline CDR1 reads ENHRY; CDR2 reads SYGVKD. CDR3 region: CAISTDLAGGRTDTQYF. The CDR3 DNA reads TGTGCCATCAGCACTGATCTAGCGGGGGGCCGCACAGATACGCAGTATTTT.

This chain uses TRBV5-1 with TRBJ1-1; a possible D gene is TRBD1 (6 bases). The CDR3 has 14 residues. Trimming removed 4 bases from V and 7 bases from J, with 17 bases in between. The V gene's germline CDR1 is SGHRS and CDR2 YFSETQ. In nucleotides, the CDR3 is TGCGCCAGCAGCCGGGACACCCCGCAAGGTGAAGCTTTCTTT. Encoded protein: CASSRDTPQGEAFF.

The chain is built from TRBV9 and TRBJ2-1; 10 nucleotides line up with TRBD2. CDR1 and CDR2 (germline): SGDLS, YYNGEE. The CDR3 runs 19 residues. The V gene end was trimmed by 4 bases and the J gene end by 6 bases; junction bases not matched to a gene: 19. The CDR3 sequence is CASSLGRWIAGGSLNEQFF. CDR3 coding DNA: TGTGCCAGCAGCTTAGGGAGGTGGATAGCGGGGGGTTCCCTCAATGAGCAGTTCTTC.

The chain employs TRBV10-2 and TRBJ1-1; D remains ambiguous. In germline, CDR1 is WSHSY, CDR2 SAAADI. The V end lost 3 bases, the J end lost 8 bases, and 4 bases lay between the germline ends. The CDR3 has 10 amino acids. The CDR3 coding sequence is TGCGCCAGCAGTGACAGAGAAGCTTTCTTT. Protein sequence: CASSDREAFF.

The CDR3 region has the DNA TGTGCCAGCAGCTTGGGTCCGAGAAACGTTTACGAGCAGTACTTC. Translating gives CASSLGPRNVYEQYF. The chain couples TRBV5-6 to TRBJ2-7; D not certain. V lost 0 bases and J 4 bases, leaving 14 bases between the germline ends. Germline loops: CDR1 SGHDT, CDR2 YYEEEE. The CDR3 loop spans 15 amino acids.

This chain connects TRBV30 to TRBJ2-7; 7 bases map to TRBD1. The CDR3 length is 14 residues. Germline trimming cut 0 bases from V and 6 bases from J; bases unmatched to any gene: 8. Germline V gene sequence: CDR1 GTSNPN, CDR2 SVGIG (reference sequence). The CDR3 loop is CAWSVRTGASEQYF. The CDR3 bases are TGTGCCTGGAGTGTACGGACAGGCGCCAGCGAGCAGTACTTC. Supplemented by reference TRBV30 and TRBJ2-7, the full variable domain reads SQTIHQWPATLVQPVGSPLSLECTVEGTSNPNLYWYRQAAGRGLQLLFYSVGIGQISSEVPQNLSASRPQDRQFILSSKKLLLSDSGFYLCAWSVRTGASEQYFGPGTRLTVT.

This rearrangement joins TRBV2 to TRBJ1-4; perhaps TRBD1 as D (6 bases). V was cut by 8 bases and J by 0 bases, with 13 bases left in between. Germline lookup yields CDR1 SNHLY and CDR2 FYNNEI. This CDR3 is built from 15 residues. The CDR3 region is CASGGSIATNEKLFF. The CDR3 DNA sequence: TGTGCCAGCGGGGGCAGCATTGCAACTAATGAAAAACTGTTTTTT.

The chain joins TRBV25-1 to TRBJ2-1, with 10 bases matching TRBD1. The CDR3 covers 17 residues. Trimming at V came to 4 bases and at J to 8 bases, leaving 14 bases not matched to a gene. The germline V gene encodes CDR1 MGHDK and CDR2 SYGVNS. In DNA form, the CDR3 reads TGTGCCAGCAGTGCTATGACAGGGGGCTCCCCTTTGGATGAGCAGTTCTTC. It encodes CASSAMTGGSPLDEQFF.

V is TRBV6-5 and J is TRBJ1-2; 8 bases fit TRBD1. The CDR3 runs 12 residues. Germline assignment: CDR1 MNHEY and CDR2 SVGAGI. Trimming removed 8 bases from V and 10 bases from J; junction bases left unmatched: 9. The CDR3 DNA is TGTGCCAGCGGCCGGACAGGGCTGTTCTACACCTTC. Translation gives CASGRTGLFYTF.

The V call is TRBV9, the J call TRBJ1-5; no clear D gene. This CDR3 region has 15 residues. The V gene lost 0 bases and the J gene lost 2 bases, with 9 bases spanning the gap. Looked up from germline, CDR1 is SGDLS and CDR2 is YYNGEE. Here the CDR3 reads CASSVGGVGNQPQHF. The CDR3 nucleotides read TGTGCCAGCAGCGTAGGCGGGGTGGGCAATCAGCCCCAGCATTTT.

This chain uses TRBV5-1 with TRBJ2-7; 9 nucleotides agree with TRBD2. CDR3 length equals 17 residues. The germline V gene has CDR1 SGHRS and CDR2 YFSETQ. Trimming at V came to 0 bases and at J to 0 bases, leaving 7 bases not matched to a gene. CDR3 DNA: TGCGCCAGCAGCTTGGAAGCTAGCGGGGCCCGCTCCTACGAGCAGTACTTC. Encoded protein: CASSLEASGARSYEQYF. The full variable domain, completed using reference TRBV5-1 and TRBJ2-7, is KAGVTQTPRYLIKTRGQQVTLSCSPISGHRSVSWYQQTPGQGLQFLFEYFSETQRNKGNFPGRFSGRQFSNSRSEMNVSTLELGDSALYLCASSLEASGARSYEQYFGPGTRLTVT.

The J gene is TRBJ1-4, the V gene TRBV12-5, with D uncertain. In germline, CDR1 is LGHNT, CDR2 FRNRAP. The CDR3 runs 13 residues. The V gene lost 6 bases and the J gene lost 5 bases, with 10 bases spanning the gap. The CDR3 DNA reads TGTGCTAGTGGCCACGGAGTAAATGAAAAACTGTTTTTT. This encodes CASGHGVNEKLFF.

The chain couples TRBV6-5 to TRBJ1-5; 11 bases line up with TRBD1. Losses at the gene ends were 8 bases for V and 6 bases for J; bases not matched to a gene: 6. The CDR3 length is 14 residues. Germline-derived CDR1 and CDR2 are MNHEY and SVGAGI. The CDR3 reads CASGRDRGTQPQHF. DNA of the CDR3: TGTGCCAGCGGTCGGGACAGGGGGACTCAGCCCCAGCATTTT.

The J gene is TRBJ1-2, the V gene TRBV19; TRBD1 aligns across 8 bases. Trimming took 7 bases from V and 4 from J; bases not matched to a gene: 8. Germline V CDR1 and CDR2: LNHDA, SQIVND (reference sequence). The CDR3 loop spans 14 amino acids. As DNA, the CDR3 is TGTGCCAGTACCCGGACAGGGAGCGGCTATGGCTACACCTTC. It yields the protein CASTRTGSGYGYTF.

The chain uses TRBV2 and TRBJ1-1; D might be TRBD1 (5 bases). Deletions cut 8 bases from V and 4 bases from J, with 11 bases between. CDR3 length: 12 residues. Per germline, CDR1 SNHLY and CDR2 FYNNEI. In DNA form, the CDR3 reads TGTGCCAGCCTACAGGAGTCCACTGAAGCTTTCTTT. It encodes CASLQESTEAFF.

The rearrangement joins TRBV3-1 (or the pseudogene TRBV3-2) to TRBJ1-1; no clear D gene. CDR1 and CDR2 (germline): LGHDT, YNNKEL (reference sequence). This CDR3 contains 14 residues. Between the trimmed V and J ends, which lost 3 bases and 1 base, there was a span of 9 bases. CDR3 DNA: TGTGCCAGCAGCCACTTTAGTAGGAACACTGAAGCTTTCTTT. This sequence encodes CASSHFSRNTEAFF.

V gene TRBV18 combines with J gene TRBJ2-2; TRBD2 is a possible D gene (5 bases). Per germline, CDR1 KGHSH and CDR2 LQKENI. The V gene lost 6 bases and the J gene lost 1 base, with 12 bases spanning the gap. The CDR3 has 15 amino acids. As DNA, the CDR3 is TGTGCCAGCTCCCCAGGACGGGAGAACACCGGGGAGCTGTTTTTT. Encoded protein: CASSPGRENTGELFF.

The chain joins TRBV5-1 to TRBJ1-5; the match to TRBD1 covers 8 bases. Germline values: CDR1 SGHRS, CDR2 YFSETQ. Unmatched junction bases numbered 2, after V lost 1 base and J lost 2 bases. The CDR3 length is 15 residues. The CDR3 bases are TGCGCCAGCAGCTTGACAGGGGGAGGCAATCAGCCCCAGCATTTT. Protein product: CASSLTGGGNQPQHF.

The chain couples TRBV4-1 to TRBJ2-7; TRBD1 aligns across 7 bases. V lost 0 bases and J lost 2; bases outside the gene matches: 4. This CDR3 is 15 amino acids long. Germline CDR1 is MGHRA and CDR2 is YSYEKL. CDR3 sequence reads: CASSQDQGQAYEQYF. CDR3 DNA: TGCGCCAGCAGCCAAGATCAAGGACAGGCCTACGAGCAGTACTTC.